This note documents a single T cell receptor (beta chain) sequence. The input was 450 to 550 ng total RNA; TCR beta cDNA was made from it with a constant-region primer. Three nested multiplex PCR rounds, a slightly modified ARM-PCR, produced the libraries for TCR beta. TRBV1-TRBV30 forward primers paired with a C-beta reverse primer were used in the first two PCR rounds, which ran around 10 cycles each. TCRdb re-called the multiplex PCR reads through MiXCR, storing one row per CDR3 protein. The sample has some 320,000 distinct CDR3 sequences, approximately 60% seen once. This sample was taken from a study of tumor-infiltrating lymphocytes in primary liver carcinoma. Study summary: Regardless of tissue type, samples showed similar yields of roughly 3.5 to 7.13 million productive TCRbeta reads.

Germline trimming cut 3 bases from V and 6 bases from J; bases unmatched to any gene: 8. The germline CDR1 and CDR2 sequences are SEHNR and FQNEAQ (reference sequence). This CDR3 comprises 16 residues. RNA was extracted from whole blood without cell sorting, alongside germline DNA. The TCR was taken from a man between 40 and 49 years old with primary liver carcinoma and hepatitis B virus infection. The gene calls are TRBV7-9 and TRBJ2-1; 10 bases are shared with TRBD1. The sequencing input was peripheral blood. CDR3 nucleotides: TGTGCCAGCAGCTTCTCAAGTGGGACAGGGGTCAATGAGCAGTTCTTC. Encoded protein: CASSFSSGTGVNEQFF. Filled out from reference TRBV7-9 and TRBJ2-1, the complete variable domain reads DTGVSQNPRHKITKRGQNVTFRCDPISEHNRLYWYRQTLGQGPEFLTYFQNEAQLEKSRLLSDRFSAERPKGSFSTLEIQRTEQGDSAMYLCASSFSSGTGVNEQFFGPGTRLTVL.